Listed below are T cell receptor beta chains from one sample, sequenced in a study of regulatory T cells in long-lasting Graves disease. TCRdb passed the multiplex PCR reads through MiXCR, listing each CDR3 protein once. The sample includes some 370,000 distinct CDR3 sequences, around 23% of them seen just once. This specimen consisted of peripheral blood mononuclear cells (PBMCs), obtained when the disease was refractory, from a patient treated with antithyroid drugs. The receptors shown here come from a middle-aged woman with Graves disease. The CDR3 runs from the conserved cysteine through the conserved F or W. The D gene is left open where the match is weak. Size tells how often a clone was seen (once, few, many) or the class of an expanded clone, and some rows leave it out.

>NA|many|TRBV7-6|TRBJ1-1|13
TGTGCCAGCAGCCAACCAGCAGGGGTTGAAGCTTTCTTT
CASSQPAGVEAFF
>TRBD2|NA|TRBV28|TRBJ2-1|15
TGTGCCAGCACTTCCCCAGCGGGAGGGTTCGATGAGCAGTTCTTC
CASTSPAGGFDEQFF
>NA|many|TRBV11-2|TRBJ1-4|15
TGTGCCAGCAGCCACCTTCGAGGGGATAGGATAAAACTGTTTTTT
CASSHLRGDRIKLFF
>NA|NA|TRBV10-3|TRBJ2-2|16
TGTGCCATCAGTGAAGGTGGCGGGGCGAACACCGGGGAGCTGTTTTTT
CAISEGGGANTGELFF
>NA|NA|TRBV4-1|TRBJ2-7|13
TGCGCCAGCAGCCGGGGACCGGGCTACGAGCAGTACTTC
CASSRGPGYEQYF
>TRBD1|many|TRBV3-1|TRBJ2-5|12
TGTGCCAGCACCCAGGGGGCTGGGACCCAGTACTTC
CASTQGAGTQYF
>TRBD2|NA|TRBV27|TRBJ2-3|15
TGTGCCAGCAGTTCTAGGGAGGGCCCGGGAGATACGCAGTATTTT
CASSSREGPGDTQYF
>TRBD2|NA|TRBV28|TRBJ2-1|19
TGTGCCAGCAGCCGACCCGGGCTAGCGGGAGGGTTACAATACAATGAGCAGTTCTTC
CASSRPGLAGGLQYNEQFF
>NA|NA|TRBV2|TRBJ2-5|18
TGTGCCAGCAGTGAGCTAACAGGGCTAGTGGGTAAACAAGAGACCCAGTACTTC
CASSELTGLVGKQETQYF
>NA|NA|TRBV28|TRBJ2-7|17
TGTGCCAGCTCACTGGGTAGACCCCCGCATTCATTCTACGAGCAGTACTTC
CASSLGRPPHSFYEQYF
>TRBD2|NA|TRBV2|TRBJ2-7|14
TGTGCCAGCAGCTTTGGGACTAAATACTACGAGCAGTACTTC
CASSFGTKYYEQYF
>TRBD2|NA|TRBV4-1|TRBJ2-7|16
TGCGCCAGCAGCCAATTACCAGCGGGGTATTCCTACGAGCAGTACTTC
CASSQLPAGYSYEQYF
>NA|NA|TRBV18|TRBJ2-5|13
TGTGCCAGCTCCGTAAGAGAGATCGAGACCCAGTACTTC
CASSVREIETQYF
>NA|NA|TRBV9|TRBJ2-7|19
TGTGCCAGCAGCACCCGTAGAGCTAGACAGAGCATATACTCCTACGAGCAGTACTTC
CASSTRRARQSIYSYEQYF
>TRBD1|few|TRBV25-1|TRBJ1-4|14
TGTGCCAGCAGCCGGGGACAGCTAGGGGAAAAACTGTTTTTT
CASSRGQLGEKLFF
>NA|many|TRBV6-1|TRBJ2-6|16
TGTGCCAGCAGCACCGACTCGGGCCCTGGGGCCAACGTCCTGACTTTC
CASSTDSGPGANVLTF
>NA|few|TRBV5-5|TRBJ1-1|15
TGTGCCAGCAGCTTGGTTCCAGGCGTGAACACTGAAGCTTTCTTT
CASSLVPGVNTEAFF
>NA|many|TRBV11-2|TRBJ1-2|14
TGTGCCAGCAGCTTAGAGTATAGGGGAAATGGCTACACCTTC
CASSLEYRGNGYTF
>NA|few|TRBV20-1|TRBJ2-7|16
TGCAGTGCTAGAGTTGGCCCCGGACCACCCTACTACGAGCAGTACTTC
CSARVGPGPPYYEQYF
>NA|many|TRBV12-3/TRBV12-4|TRBJ1-3|13
TGTGCCAGCAGTTCAGAAGGGATCTCGGCGAGAGTTTTT
CASSSEGISARVF
>NA|many|TRBV28|TRBJ1-5|14
TGTGCCAGCAGGTCGCATGGGGGCAATCAGCCCCAGCATTTT
CASRSHGGNQPQHF
>TRBD1|many|TRBV30|TRBJ1-4|14
TGTGCCTGGAGAGAGGACAGGGTGTCGGAAAAACTGTTTTTT
CAWREDRVSEKLFF
>NA|few|TRBV19|TRBJ2-1|15
TGTGCCAGTACCATGGTAGGCGGGAAATACAATGAGCAGTTCTTC
CASTMVGGKYNEQFF
>TRBD2|many|TRBV6-1|TRBJ2-5|15
TGTGCCAGCAGCCCAGGAGGGAGGGCCCGGGAGACCCAGTACTTC
CASSPGGRARETQYF
>TRBD2|few|TRBV24-1|TRBJ2-1|13
TGTGCCACCAGGAGCGGGAGATACCATGAGCAGTTCTTC
CATRSGRYHEQFF
>TRBD1|NA|TRBV29-1|TRBJ1-5|13
TGCAGCGTTGGGACAGGGACAAGTCAGCCCCAGCATTTT
CSVGTGTSQPQHF
>TRBD2|NA|TRBV5-1|TRBJ2-2|17
TGCGCCAGCAATCGAAAGCCCGGGACTAGCGTCATCGGGGAGCTGTTTTTT
CASNRKPGTSVIGELFF
>NA|many|TRBV19|TRBJ2-5|14
TGTGCCAGTAGGGGTTGGGCCTCCCAAGAGACCCAGTACTTC
CASRGWASQETQYF
>NA|many|TRBV6-5|TRBJ1-5|14
TGTGCCAGCAGTTATGGGTCGGGAAATCAGCCCCAGCATTTT
CASSYGSGNQPQHF
>NA|many|TRBV28|TRBJ1-5|14
TGTGCCAGCAGTCATCGGACAGTCGTTCAGCCCCAGCATTTT
CASSHRTVVQPQHF
>NA|many|TRBV11-2|TRBJ2-7|15
TGTGCCAGCAGCTTAAGTCGGTTATCCTCCTACGAGCAGTACTTC
CASSLSRLSSYEQYF
>TRBD1|NA|TRBV7-9|TRBJ2-6|17
TGTGCCAGCAGCCCTGGGGACAGGGGGGCTGGGGCCAACGTCCTGACTTTC
CASSPGDRGAGANVLTF
>NA|few|TRBV11-2|TRBJ1-6|15
TGTGCCAGCAGCTCGTCCAACGTCCTAAATTCACCCCTCCACTTT
CASSSSNVLNSPLHF
>TRBD2|many|TRBV12-3/TRBV12-4|TRBJ2-5|15
TGTGCCAGCAGGGGACTAGCGGTGATCGGAGAGACCCAGTACTTC
CASRGLAVIGETQYF
>TRBD1|NA|TRBV6-1|TRBJ2-1|15
TGTGCCAGCAGAACGACAGGGGGCGCTTACAATGAGCAGTTCTTC
CASRTTGGAYNEQFF
>NA|many|TRBV11-2|TRBJ2-2|13
TGTGCCAGCAGAGCGACGGGCACCGGGGAGCTGTTTTTT
CASRATGTGELFF
>NA|few|TRBV5-1|TRBJ1-2|15
TGCGCCAGCAGCTTGGTCGGGGGTTCAGTGAATGGCTACACCTTC
CASSLVGGSVNGYTF
>TRBD2|many|TRBV10-3|TRBJ2-7|18
TGTGCCATCAGTGACACCACCGGGACTAGCGGGAGTTCCTACGAGCAGTACTTC
CAISDTTGTSGSSYEQYF
>TRBD1|many|TRBV28|TRBJ1-6|16
TGTGCCAGCAGTCTAGGGGGCGTAAGCTATAATTCACCCCTCCACTTT
CASSLGGVSYNSPLHF
>NA|many|TRBV15|TRBJ1-6|16
TGTGCCACCAGCAGAGAGGGGACAACTAATAATTCACCCCTCCACTTT
CATSREGTTNNSPLHF
>NA|few|TRBV12-3/TRBV12-4|TRBJ1-6|14
TGTGCCAGCACCTTGGAAACCTATAATTCACCCCTCCACTTT
CASTLETYNSPLHF
>NA|NA|TRBV27|TRBJ1-3|14
TGTGCCAGCAGTTTAAATCTCTCTGGAAACACCATATATTTT
CASSLNLSGNTIYF
>TRBD2|NA|TRBV20-1|TRBJ2-2|20
TGCAGTGCTAGCAAATATCCGGCGACTAGCGGGTTCCATGGCACCGGGGAGCTGTTTTTT
CSASKYPATSGFHGTGELFF
>NA|few|TRBV19|TRBJ1-5|13
TGTGCCAGTAGTATAGATCTTGGAGGTAGCCAGCATTTT
CASSIDLGGSQHF
>NA|many|TRBV28|TRBJ1-1|14
TGTGCCAGCAGTTGGGGAGGGGCGGGGACTGAAGCTTTCTTT
CASSWGGAGTEAFF
>NA|NA|TRBV20-1|TRBJ1-2|14
TGCAGTGCTAGCAAGGCAGGGAACCAGGGCGGCTACACCTTC
CSASKAGNQGGYTF
>NA|many|TRBV10-3|TRBJ1-2|13
TGTGCCATCAGTGAACAGGGTTCGAGTGGCTACACCTTC
CAISEQGSSGYTF
>NA|NA|TRBV2|TRBJ2-3|14
TGTGTCTGCAGGGGGGGCCTCAACACAGATACGCAGTATTTT
CVCRGGLNTDTQYF
>NA|NA|TRBV5-1|TRBJ2-1|13
TGCGCCAGCAGCTCCATAGGGATCAATGAGCAGTTCTTC
CASSSIGINEQFF
>NA|NA|TRBV2|TRBJ1-5|14
TGTGCCAGCAGTCGGCAGACCCTAAATCAGCCCCAGCATTTT
CASSRQTLNQPQHF
>TRBD1|NA|TRBV5-8|TRBJ1-2|15
TGTGCCAGCAGCAAAGAGGGACAGGGCAGCTATGGCTACACCTTC
CASSKEGQGSYGYTF
>NA|many|TRBV11-2|TRBJ2-5|17
TGTGCCAGCAGCTTAGCGGGGGATTGGGTGGTCCAAGAGACCCAGTACTTC
CASSLAGDWVVQETQYF
>TRBD2|few|TRBV12-3/TRBV12-4|TRBJ2-1|16
TGTGCCAGCACCAGACTAGTGACTAGCGGATACAATGAGCAGTTCTTC
CASTRLVTSGYNEQFF
>TRBD1|NA|TRBV19|TRBJ1-6|16
TGTGCCAGTAGACCGGGTCTCGGGACAGAGAATTCACCCCTCCACTTT
CASRPGLGTENSPLHF
>NA|NA|TRBV10-3|TRBJ1-2|14
TGTGCCATCAGTGAGTCGAAATTAGGACTGCCTTTCACCTTC
CAISESKLGLPFTF
>NA|many|TRBV27|TRBJ1-5|14
TGTGCCAGCAGCCCTGAAAGGGTTTGGCAGCCCCAGCATTTT
CASSPERVWQPQHF
>NA|few|TRBV4-1|TRBJ1-6|17
TGCGCCAGCAGCCAAGCACAGTCGAGCTCCTATAATTCACCCCTCCACTTT
CASSQAQSSSYNSPLHF
>TRBD1|few|TRBV7-8|TRBJ1-2|14
TGTGCCAGCGGAAGACAGGGGGCTGTCTATGGCTACACCTTC
CASGRQGAVYGYTF
>NA|many|TRBV12-3/TRBV12-4|TRBJ1-4|12
TGTGCCAGCAGGGGGGTTAATGAAAAACTGTTTTTT
CASRGVNEKLFF
>NA|many|TRBV20-1|TRBJ1-4|14
TGCAGTGCAACGCAGGGGATCCCTAATGAAAAACTGTTTTTT
CSATQGIPNEKLFF